What follows are 14 T cell receptor beta chains derived from one specimen sequenced in a study of T cell changes during pregnancy in multiple sclerosis. The assay was immunoSEQ multiplex PCR, and TCRdb's table has in-frame clones only and misses some. The profile shows some 29,000 clones, around 90% of them singletons. The material was CD8+ T cells from peripheral blood mononuclear cells, obtained before pregnancy. These TCRs come from a female donor with multiple sclerosis, enrolled in a pregnancy study.

The chain couples TRBV9 to TRBJ2-3; 7 bases fit TRBD1. The CDR3 is made up of 15 amino acids. V shed 3 bases, J shed 0 bases, and the junction held 4 bases outside the gene matches. Looked up from germline, CDR1 is SGDLS and CDR2 is YYNGEE. CDR3 in DNA: TGTGCCAGCAGCGGCGGACAGGTCAGCACAGATACGCAGTATTTT. As protein: CASSGGQVSTDTQYF.

The chain recombines TRBV19 with TRBJ2-1, with TRBD2 matching 10 bases. The CDR3 contains 15 residues. J gave up 3 bases and V 7 bases, and 6 bases lay outside the gene matches. Germline CDR1 is LNHDA and CDR2 is SQIVND (reference sequence). As DNA, the CDR3 is TGTGCCAGTACCGTAGCGGGAGGTAGCTACAATGAGCAGTTCTTC. Protein product: CASTVAGGSYNEQFF.

The J gene is TRBJ2-5, the V gene TRBV15; 10 nucleotides agree with TRBD2. Germline V gene lookup returns CDR1 LNHNV and CDR2 YYDKDF (reference sequence). The V gene end was trimmed by 5 bases and the J gene end by 5 bases; junction bases not matched to a gene: 11. This CDR3 is built from 16 residues. Written as DNA, the CDR3 is TGTGCCACCAGCCGGAAAAAGCTAGCGGGAGATGAGACCCAGTACTTC. Protein sequence: CATSRKKLAGDETQYF.

This chain joins TRBV28 and TRBJ2-1; the D gene is possibly TRBD2 (6 bases). The length of the CDR3 is 15 residues. Germline V gives CDR1 MDHEN, CDR2 SYDVKM. The ends were cut back, 7 bases at V and 4 bases at J, with 17 bases in the middle. CDR3 region: CASTWGGNTYNEQFF. The CDR3 DNA sequence: TGTGCCAGCACCTGGGGCGGGAATACTTACAATGAGCAGTTCTTC.

The rearrangement joins TRBV30 to TRBJ1-5; maybe TRBD1 (5 bases). CDR3 length: 17 residues. Germline loops: CDR1 GTSNPN, CDR2 SVGIG (reference sequence). Trimming shortened V by 0 bases and J by 0 bases, and 15 bases separated the two germline ends. In DNA, the CDR3 is TGTGCCTGGAGTGTGGGTCAGGGACTTTATAGCAATCAGCCCCAGCATTTT. The encoded protein is CAWSVGQGLYSNQPQHF.

The V gene is TRBV30, the J gene TRBJ1-6, with a possible D match to TRBD1 (5 bases). CDR3 length: 13 amino acids. Germline CDR1 and CDR2: GTSNPN and SVGIG (reference sequence). V was trimmed by 2 bases and J by 10 bases, leaving 12 bases between them. CDR3 nucleotide sequence: TGTGCCTGGAGTCCGACAGACCGGTCACCCCTCCACTTT. Amino acids: CAWSPTDRSPLHF.

The CDR3 loop is CASSLLAGGPTDTQYF. The CDR3 coding sequence is TGTGCCAGCAGCCTACTAGCGGGGGGGCCCACAGATACGCAGTATTTT. The chain uses TRBV5-5 and TRBJ2-3; 13 bases agree with TRBD2. Germline-derived CDR1 and CDR2 are SGHKS and YYEKEE (reference sequence). Losses at the gene ends were 4 bases for V and 2 bases for J; bases not matched to a gene: 4. The CDR3 sequence is 16 residues long.

The chain links TRBV4-1 to TRBJ2-7; a possible D gene is TRBD2 (6 bases). Germline lookup yields CDR1 MGHRA and CDR2 YSYEKL. The CDR3 spans 15 residues. Trimming removed 0 bases from V and 0 bases from J, with 9 bases in between. The CDR3 nucleotides read TGCGCCAGCAGCCAAGAATCCGGGAGCTCCTACGAGCAGTACTTC. As protein: CASSQESGSSYEQYF.

J is TRBJ2-1 and V is TRBV27; the match to TRBD2 covers 11 bases. V was clipped by 4 bases and J by 6 bases; unmatched bases: 5. This CDR3 spans 15 amino acids. Germline CDR1 reads MNHEY; CDR2 reads SMNVEV (reference sequence). The CDR3 reads CASSSGLAGRNEQFF. The CDR3, as DNA: TGTGCCAGCAGTTCCGGACTAGCGGGCCGCAATGAGCAGTTCTTC.

The genes are TRBV7-9 and TRBJ1-2; 7 bases are a match to TRBD1. The CDR3 is made up of 15 amino acids. CDR1 is SEHNR and CDR2 is FQNEAQ in the germline V gene (reference sequence). V was clipped by 3 bases and J by 4 bases; unmatched bases: 8. The CDR3 DNA reads as TGTGCCAGCAGCTTTGTCGGGACAGTAGCCTATGGCTACACCTTC. Its protein product is CASSFVGTVAYGYTF.

This clone has a handful of counts. This chain links TRBV7-9 with TRBJ1-2, with 7 positions matching TRBD1. Losses at the gene ends were 5 bases for V and 4 bases for J; bases not matched to a gene: 7. This CDR3 contains 14 residues. Germline-derived CDR1 and CDR2 are SEHNR and FQNEAQ (reference sequence). CDR3 coding DNA: TGTGCCAGCAGCCGAACAGGGGTCAGCTATGGCTACACCTTC. Amino acid sequence: CASSRTGVSYGYTF.

The chain links TRBV27 to TRBJ2-7, with TRBD2 as a possible D gene (5 bases). This CDR3 is 15 amino acids long. Per germline, CDR1 MNHEY and CDR2 SMNVEV (reference sequence). V was shortened by 7 bases and J by 2 bases, with 18 bases between the two germline ends. This CDR3 is CASKQSVASAYEQYF. The CDR3 nucleotides are TGTGCCAGCAAGCAGTCGGTAGCGTCCGCCTACGAGCAGTACTTC.

The gene calls are TRBV6-5 and TRBJ1-5; no reliable D call. CDR3 size: 15 residues. V lost 6 bases and J 1 base, leaving 13 bases between the germline ends. Germline V gene sequence: CDR1 MNHEY, CDR2 SVGAGI. CDR3 nucleotides: TGTGCCAGCAGACCGACGGGGATGAGCAATCAGCCCCAGCATTTT. It codes for CASRPTGMSNQPQHF.

The V gene is TRBV7-6, the J gene TRBJ1-2, with no clear D. Germline V lookup: CDR1 SGHVS, CDR2 FNYEAQ. Between the trimmed V and J ends, which lost 0 bases and 7 bases, there was a span of 15 bases. The length of the CDR3 is 15 residues. Here the CDR3 reads CASSLAVGEGSGYTF. In DNA form, the CDR3 reads TGTGCCAGCAGCTTAGCGGTGGGAGAGGGTAGTGGCTACACCTTC. Using reference TRBV7-6 and TRBJ1-2 for the parts outside the CDR3, the full variable domain is GAGVSQSPRYKVTKRGQDVALRCDPISGHVSLYWYRQALGQGPEFLTYFNYEAQQDKSGLPNDRFSAERPEGSISTLTIQRTEQRDSAMYRCASSLAVGEGSGYTFGSGTRLTVV.